Reported below is one T cell receptor (beta chain). Its cognate antigen is unknown. The data belong to a study of Graves' ophthalmopathy and Graves' hyperthyroidism. Study-wide background: Specimen type is peripheral blood, obtained at initial diagnosis before any treatment. Study-level findings and limits: Ophthalmopathy cases were distinguished from stable hyperthyroidism by a 13-signature model, reaching approximately 88% sensitivity and approximately 81% specificity. Progression of ophthalmopathy was predicted by the model with about 67% sensitivity and roughly 74% specificity. In blood, most expanded thyroid clonotypes above 0.001 frequency were also detected.

The CDR3 is 11 amino acids. The V end was cut by 5 bases, the J end by 2 bases, with 7 bases between. CDR1 and CDR2 (germline): DFQATT, SNEGSKA (reference sequence). RNA transcripts were the source from which TCR beta CDR3 regions were amplified. The authors performed first-round RT-PCR with HTBI primers and then a second-round multiplex PCR. TCRdb used MiXCR to reprocess the multiplex PCR reads, holding one entry per CDR3 protein. Among 300,000 to 500,000 distinct CDR3 sequences, 15% were seen once, and the ten largest hold around 6.6%. The TCR comes from a woman under 30 with stable Graves' hyperthyroidism. The sequenced material came from peripheral blood. The chain combines TRBV20-1 with TRBJ2-7; unclear D gene. CDR3 sequence (DNA): TGCAGTGCTGAATTGGCCTACGAGCAGTACTTC. This gives the protein CSAELAYEQYF.